Shown below are 27 T cell receptor beta chains from a single sample sequenced in a study of cytomegalovirus exposure and HLA in healthy donors. Primers: 60 Vbeta forward and 13 Jbeta reverse. The data were produced by immunoSEQ multiplex PCR, yet TCRdb's version contains in-frame clones alone and is incomplete. The data show more than 85,000 clones, about 73% seen once. The material sequenced was PBMCs. All receptors derive from a woman aged 45-65 years in good health and CMV-seropositive.

The rearrangement links TRBV5-6 to TRBJ2-7, with D unclear. CDR3 length: 17 amino acids. Germline V gene data show CDR1 as SGHDT and CDR2 as YYEEEE. V shed 4 bases and J shed 4 bases, with 24 bases lying between them. The CDR3 reads CASSGIGTKTQIYEQYF. CDR3 nucleotide sequence: TGTGCCAGCAGCGGTATCGGCACCAAGACTCAAATTTACGAGCAGTACTTC.

The chain joins TRBV11-2 to TRBJ2-7; 9 bases map to TRBD1. After removal of 2 bases from V and 0 bases from J, the junction contained 5 bases not matched to a gene. CDR1 and CDR2 from the germline V gene are SGHAT and FQNNGV. The CDR3 is made up of 16 amino acids. The DNA for the CDR3 is TGTGCCAGCAGCTTAACCGGGACAGGGATCTCCTACGAGCAGTACTTC. Its translation is CASSLTGTGISYEQYF.

This clone appeared once. DNA for the CDR3: TGTGCCAGCAGCTTATGGGGGGGGAACACTGAAGCTTTCTTT. Residues: CASSLWGGNTEAFF. The chain links TRBV7-2 to TRBJ1-1, with D perhaps matching TRBD1 (5 bases). Germline V gives CDR1 SGHTA, CDR2 FQGNSA. Trimming took 2 bases from V and 1 from J, leaving 8 bases between them. This CDR3 contains 14 residues.

The V gene is TRBV15, the J gene TRBJ2-5; D may be TRBD2 (5 bases). The CDR3 sequence is 17 residues long. V was shortened by 0 bases and J by 4 bases, with 18 bases between the two germline ends. Germline-derived CDR1 and CDR2 are LNHNV and YYDKDF (reference sequence). CDR3 DNA: TGTGCCACCAGCAGAGAGATTCTGGGAGTTGGCGGAGAGACCCAGTACTTC. It yields the protein CATSREILGVGGETQYF.

This clone was seen a single time. This sequence joins TRBV30 and TRBJ2-3, with TRBD1 matching over 9 bases. Germline V gene lookup returns CDR1 GTSNPN and CDR2 SVGIG (reference sequence). V was clipped by 2 bases and J by 4 bases; unmatched bases: 7. The CDR3 consists of 15 residues. The CDR3 sequence: CAWSPGTGNADTQYF. The CDR3 DNA reads TGTGCCTGGAGTCCCGGGACAGGGAATGCAGATACGCAGTATTTT.

This chain uses TRBV30 with TRBJ1-2, with TRBD1 matching 9 bases. CDR3 length equals 12 residues. Germline V gives CDR1 GTSNPN, CDR2 SVGIG (reference sequence). CDR3 bases: TGTGCTGACACAGGGGGCACCTATGGCTACACCTTC. Translated: CADTGGTYGYTF.

The CDR3 is CASSLTGQGGTEAFF. CDR3 coding DNA: TGTGCCAGCAGCTTAACGGGACAAGGGGGCACTGAAGCTTTCTTT. V is TRBV7-9 and J is TRBJ1-1; D perhaps matches TRBD1 (6 bases). CDR3 length: 15 amino acids. The ends were cut back, 2 bases at V and 4 bases at J, with 14 bases in the middle. Per the germline V gene, CDR1 is SEHNR and CDR2 is FQNEAQ (reference sequence).

This chain uses TRBV29-1 with TRBJ2-3, with a possible D match to TRBD2 (6 bases). Looked up from germline, CDR1 is SQVTM and CDR2 is ANQGSEA. V was shortened by 4 bases and J by 3 bases, with 8 bases between the two germline ends. The length of the CDR3 is 12 residues. Here the CDR3 DNA reads TGCAGCGTTGCGGGAGAAACAGATACGCAGTATTTT. It translates to CSVAGETDTQYF.

This clone has just a few counts. The chain combines TRBV30 with TRBJ2-1; D gene unclear. Germline V gene lookup returns CDR1 GTSNPN and CDR2 SVGIG (reference sequence). This CDR3 has 13 amino acids. V lost 2 bases to trimming and J lost 5 bases, with 10 bases between them. The DNA for the CDR3 is TGTGCCTGGAGTAATGGCAAGAACAATGAGCAGTTCTTC. Residues: CAWSNGKNNEQFF.

The rearrangement joins TRBV4-3 to TRBJ2-5; the match to TRBD1 covers 9 bases. V dropped 2 bases and J dropped 1; count of bases not matched to a gene: 8. The length of the CDR3 is 17 residues. Germline V gene lookup returns CDR1 LGHNA and CDR2 YSLEER. CDR3 DNA: TGCGCCAGCAGCCAACGGGGACAGGGAAATCCCCAAGAGACCCAGTACTTC. This gives the protein CASSQRGQGNPQETQYF.

The chain employs TRBV28 and TRBJ1-2; 7 bases are shared with TRBD1. The junction had 8 bases not matched to a gene; V was cut back by 8 bases and J by 5 bases. Germline values: CDR1 MDHEN, CDR2 SYDVKM. This CDR3 spans 13 amino acids. This CDR3 is CASRTGTAYGYTF. The CDR3 coding sequence is TGTGCCAGCCGGACCGGGACAGCATATGGCTACACCTTC.

V usage is TRBV11-3 and J usage is TRBJ2-2; TRBD2 matches at 10 bases. The CDR3 consists of 17 residues. J was trimmed by 5 bases and V by 4 bases; bases with no gene match: 10. In germline, CDR1 is SGHNT, CDR2 YENEEA. CDR3 DNA: TGTGCCAGCAGCTCTACAAGGTCACTAGCGGGGACCGGGGAGCTGTTTTTT. It specifies CASSSTRSLAGTGELFF.

The rearrangement links TRBV5-1 to TRBJ1-5; D is unclear. Trimming shortened V by 5 bases and J by 6 bases, and 15 bases separated the two germline ends. Looked up from germline, CDR1 is SGHRS and CDR2 is YFSETQ. This CDR3 has 14 amino acids. CDR3 sequence reads: CASSQDPEGQPQHF. For the CDR3, the DNA is TGCGCCAGCAGTCAGGACCCAGAGGGTCAGCCCCAGCATTTT. Full variable domain (missing parts from reference TRBV5-1 and TRBJ1-5): KAGVTQTPRYLIKTRGQQVTLSCSPISGHRSVSWYQQTPGQGLQFLFEYFSETQRNKGNFPGRFSGRQFSNSRSEMNVSTLELGDSALYLCASSQDPEGQPQHFGDGTRLSIL.

V gene TRBV15 combines with J gene TRBJ1-5; D is ambiguous. V lost 0 bases and J lost 5, with 8 bases in between. The CDR3 sequence is 14 residues long. Looked up from germline, CDR1 is LNHNV and CDR2 is YYDKDF (reference sequence). The CDR3 is CATSRERQDQPQHF. The CDR3 DNA reads TGTGCCACCAGCAGAGAGCGGCAAGATCAGCCCCAGCATTTT.

V and J are TRBV15 and TRBJ2-2; D remains unclear. The V end lost 2 bases, the J end lost 7 bases, and 5 bases lay between the germline ends. Germline V gives CDR1 LNHNV, CDR2 YYDKDF (reference sequence). The CDR3 covers 12 residues. The DNA of the CDR3 is TGTGCCACCAGCAGAATTCACGGGGAGCTGTTTTTT. Translated, it gives CATSRIHGELFF.

The V and J genes are TRBV11-2 and TRBJ2-1, with TRBD2 as a possible D gene (5 bases). Germline CDR1 SGHAT, CDR2 FQNNGV. V shed 3 bases and J shed 3 bases, with 12 bases lying between them. CDR3 length equals 15 residues. The CDR3 nucleotides read TGTGCCAGCAGCTTTGCGGGCACTGTCTACAATGAGCAGTTCTTC. Protein: CASSFAGTVYNEQFF.

This chain links TRBV10-3 with TRBJ1-2; D is possibly TRBD1 (5 bases). Trimming pared 5 bases from V and 8 bases from J, leaving 12 bases between. Germline V gives CDR1 ENHRY, CDR2 SYGVKD. This CDR3 comprises 12 residues. This CDR3 is CAISTGGIGYTF. The CDR3 DNA reads TGTGCCATCAGTACGGGGGGAATAGGCTACACCTTC.

This clone was picked up one time. This chain uses TRBV14 with TRBJ2-5; no definite D call. Between the trimmed V and J ends, which lost 9 bases and 3 bases, there was a span of 14 bases. This CDR3 region has 13 residues. Germline assignment: CDR1 SGHDN and CDR2 FVKESK. The CDR3 reads CASRVSGKETQYF. DNA for the CDR3: TGTGCCAGTCGGGTCTCCGGTAAAGAGACCCAGTACTTC.

The chain couples TRBV5-1 to TRBJ1-1, with D unresolved. Trimming took off 0 bases at V and 3 bases at J, with 6 bases between the two ends. This CDR3 region has 13 residues. Germline-derived CDR1 and CDR2 are SGHRS and YFSETQ. The CDR3, as DNA: TGCGCCAGCAGCTTGGAAACGGACACTGAAGCTTTCTTT. This gives the protein CASSLETDTEAFF.

This clone was seen a handful of times. This rearrangement joins TRBV2 to TRBJ1-5; maybe TRBD1 (6 bases). Germline CDR1 is SNHLY and CDR2 is FYNNEI. The V gene lost 4 bases and the J gene lost 2 bases, with 9 bases spanning the gap. This CDR3 comprises 14 residues. The CDR3 region is CASSVGGRNQPQHF. The CDR3 coding sequence is TGTGCCAGCAGTGTAGGGGGTCGCAATCAGCCCCAGCATTTT. Full variable domain (missing parts from reference TRBV2 and TRBJ1-5): EPEVTQTPSHQVTQMGQEVILRCVPISNHLYFYWYRQILGQKVEFLVSFYNNEISEKSEIFDDQFSVERPDGSNFTLKIRSTKLEDSAMYFCASSVGGRNQPQHFGDGTRLSIL.

The chain joins TRBV5-1 to TRBJ1-1, with a possible D match to TRBD1 (6 bases). CDR1 and CDR2 (germline): SGHRS, YFSETQ. The CDR3 sequence is 16 residues long. V was shortened by 2 bases and J by 1 base, with 15 bases between the two germline ends. CDR3 residues: CASSFGSTGSNTEAFF. The CDR3 DNA reads as TGCGCCAGCAGCTTTGGTTCAACAGGGTCGAACACTGAAGCTTTCTTT.

V is TRBV15 and J is TRBJ1-2, with 9 bases matching TRBD1. The trim removed 3 bases at V and 3 bases at J, leaving 8 bases unmatched. The CDR3 has 16 residues. The V gene's germline CDR1 is LNHNV and CDR2 YYDKDF (reference sequence). The DNA for the CDR3 is TGTGCCACCAGCAGCTTTACAGGGGGCGCTTACTATGGCTACACCTTC. It translates to CATSSFTGGAYYGYTF.

The gene calls are TRBV5-1 and TRBJ2-5, with D tentatively TRBD1 (5 bases). CDR3 length: 14 amino acids. V gave up 1 base and J gave up 0 bases, with 7 bases separating them. The germline V gene has CDR1 SGHRS and CDR2 YFSETQ. CDR3 DNA sequence: TGCGCCAGCAGCTTGTCAGGGAACCAAGAGACCCAGTACTTC. Its protein is CASSLSGNQETQYF. Full variable domain (remainder filled in from reference TRBV5-1 and TRBJ2-5): KAGVTQTPRYLIKTRGQQVTLSCSPISGHRSVSWYQQTPGQGLQFLFEYFSETQRNKGNFPGRFSGRQFSNSRSEMNVSTLELGDSALYLCASSLSGNQETQYFGPGTRLLVL.

The J gene is TRBJ2-1, the V gene TRBV11-2, with D hard to call. The CDR3 contains 14 residues. CDR1 is SGHAT, CDR2 FQNNGV, per germline. V was clipped by 1 base and J by 0 bases, with 4 bases between them. CDR3 loop: CASSLVSSYNEQFF. The CDR3 bases are TGTGCCAGCAGCTTAGTTAGCTCCTACAATGAGCAGTTCTTC. Full variable domain (rest looked up from reference TRBV11-2 and TRBJ2-1): EAGVAQSPRYKIIEKRQSVAFWCNPISGHATLYWYQQILGQGPKLLIQFQNNGVVDDSQLPKDRFSAERLKGVDSTLKIQPAKLEDSAVYLCASSLVSSYNEQFFGPGTRLTVL.

The rearrangement links TRBV29-1 to TRBJ1-1; 8 bases agree with TRBD1. This CDR3 region has 13 residues. The germline gives CDR1 SQVTM, CDR2 ANQGSEA. J lost 2 bases, V lost 5 bases, and 4 bases had no gene match. Here the CDR3 DNA reads TGCAGCGTTCAATCAGGGGGCAACACTGAAGCTTTCTTT. Residues: CSVQSGGNTEAFF. The complete variable domain, with remaining parts taken from reference TRBV29-1 and TRBJ1-1, reads SAVISQKPSRDICQRGTSLTIQCQVDSQVTMMFWYRQQPGQSLTLIATANQGSEATYESGFVIDKFPISRPNLTFSTLTVSNMSPEDSSIYLCSVQSGGNTEAFFGQGTRLTVV.

This clone came up a few times. The chain has TRBV6-6 and TRBJ1-5, with D hard to call. V was shortened by 5 bases and J by 7 bases, with 15 bases between the two germline ends. Per the germline V gene, CDR1 is MNHNY and CDR2 is SVGAGI (reference sequence). The CDR3 covers 14 residues. CDR3 region: CASSDPGVAQPQHF. The CDR3 DNA sequence: TGTGCCAGCAGTGACCCCGGGGTAGCACAGCCCCAGCATTTT.

CDR3 residues: CASRPTRWSTEAFF. The CDR3, as DNA: TGTGCCAGCAGGCCCACTCGATGGTCCACTGAAGCTTTCTTT. The chain links TRBV6-6 to TRBJ1-1; D remains ambiguous. The V gene's germline CDR1 is MNHNY and CDR2 SVGAGI (reference sequence). With 6 bases removed from V and 4 bases from J, the gap between germline ends came to 15 bases. This CDR3 contains 14 residues.